What follows are 29 T cell receptor beta chains derived from one specimen sequenced in a study of control samples from healthy donors and cancer patients. Produced via immunoSEQ multiplex PCR; TCRdb's table is partial and in-frame only. Of approximately 100,000 clones in the sample, roughly 91% were seen once. Material for sequencing was blood. The receptors stem from a man aged 25 to 40 in good health.

This chain links TRBV19 with TRBJ2-2; D gene ambiguous. V was pared by 2 bases and J by 4 bases, with 8 bases between. There are 14 residues in the CDR3. Germline assignment: CDR1 LNHDA and CDR2 SQIVND (reference sequence). The CDR3 protein is CASSIQLGTGELFF. Written as DNA, the CDR3 is TGTGCCAGTAGTATACAGTTAGGCACCGGGGAGCTGTTTTTT.

V gene TRBV7-9 combines with J gene TRBJ2-2; perhaps TRBD2 as D (6 bases). V was trimmed by 5 bases and J by 1 base, leaving 17 bases between them. CDR1 and CDR2 (germline): SEHNR, FQNEAQ (reference sequence). There are 17 residues in the CDR3. The CDR3 sequence: CASSGGAGGLNTGELFF. The CDR3 bases are TGTGCCAGCAGCGGAGGGGCTGGGGGTTTGAACACCGGGGAGCTGTTTTTT.

This clone has more than one count but fewer than ten. The genes are TRBV7-9 and TRBJ1-5; D uncertain. V shed 2 bases and J shed 4 bases, with 9 bases lying between them. The CDR3 sequence is 14 residues long. Germline assignment: CDR1 SEHNR and CDR2 FQNEAQ (reference sequence). The CDR3, as DNA: TGTGCCAGCAGCTTAACAGAGTTGAATCAGCCCCAGCATTTT. Translated: CASSLTELNQPQHF.

This clone was recorded a few times. The gene calls are TRBV7-2 and TRBJ1-2; possibly TRBD1 for D (5 bases). The V end was cut by 0 bases, the J end by 5 bases, with 10 bases between. CDR3 length: 14 residues. Germline CDR1 reads SGHTA; CDR2 reads FQGNSA. CDR3 sequence reads: CASSLAGTAYGYTF. DNA for the CDR3: TGTGCCAGCAGCTTAGCTGGGACGGCTTATGGCTACACCTTC.

The chain is built from TRBV4-3 and TRBJ1-6, with a possible D match to TRBD1 (5 bases). Germline V lookup: CDR1 LGHNA, CDR2 YSLEER. Trimming took 0 bases from V and 8 from J, leaving 11 bases between them. The CDR3 totals 15 residues. The CDR3 nucleotides read TGCGCCAGCAGCCAAGATCGGTCAGGGTATTCACCCCTCCACTTT. It yields the protein CASSQDRSGYSPLHF.

This chain uses TRBV6-5 with TRBJ1-6; D unclear. V shed 3 bases and J shed 4 bases, with 7 bases lying between them. The V gene's germline CDR1 is MNHEY and CDR2 SVGAGI. CDR3 length: 14 residues. In DNA form, the CDR3 reads TGTGCCAGCAGTTATGGGCAGTATAATTCACCCCTCCACTTT. Amino acid sequence: CASSYGQYNSPLHF.

The chain recombines TRBV12-5 with TRBJ2-7; 10 nucleotides line up with TRBD1. Per the germline V gene, CDR1 is LGHNT and CDR2 is FRNRAP. The ends lost 6 bases at V and 3 bases at J; junction bases unmatched: 5. The CDR3 extends over 14 amino acids. The CDR3 DNA follows: TGTGCTAGTGGCGCGGGACAGGGGAACTACGAGCAGTACTTC. This gives the protein CASGAGQGNYEQYF.

CDR3 loop: CASSEGGNQPQHF. DNA for the CDR3: TGTGCCAGCAGTGAGGGGGGTAATCAGCCCCAGCATTTT. The rearrangement joins TRBV6-1 to TRBJ1-5, with D possibly TRBD1 on 5 matching bases. The CDR3 has 13 amino acids. Germline assignment: CDR1 MNHNS and CDR2 SASEGT. V was trimmed by 3 bases and J by 4 bases, leaving 7 bases between them.

This chain connects TRBV2 to TRBJ1-2; TRBD1 matches at 10 bases. Per germline, CDR1 SNHLY and CDR2 FYNNEI. The CDR3 is 15 amino acids. Germline trimming cut 6 bases from V and 2 bases from J; bases unmatched to any gene: 6. The CDR3 DNA follows: TGTGCCAGCAGCACCGGGACAGGGGCAAACTATGGCTACACCTTC. Translated, it gives CASSTGTGANYGYTF.

The J gene is TRBJ1-2, the V gene TRBV11-2; 8 bases are shared with TRBD1. The CDR3 length is 15 residues. The V gene's germline CDR1 is SGHAT and CDR2 FQNNGV. J was trimmed by 2 bases and V by 1 base; bases with no gene match: 3. CDR3 amino acids: CASSLGPGGNYGYTF. CDR3 nucleotide sequence: TGTGCCAGCAGCTTAGGGCCAGGGGGCAACTATGGCTACACCTTC.

V and J are TRBV25-1 and TRBJ2-1, with 7 bases identical to TRBD1. CDR3 length equals 14 residues. V was pared by 1 base and J by 8 bases, with 5 bases of the junction left unmatched. Germline assignment: CDR1 MGHDK and CDR2 SYGVNS. CDR3 DNA sequence: TGTGCCAGCAGTGAATTGACAGGGAATCATGAGCAGTTCTTC. Residues: CASSELTGNHEQFF. Full variable domain (missing parts from reference TRBV25-1 and TRBJ2-1): EADIYQTPRYLVIGTGKKITLECSQTMGHDKMYWYQQDPGMELHLIHYSYGVNSTEKGDLSSESTVSRIRTEHFPLTLESARPSHTSQYLCASSELTGNHEQFFGPGTRLTVL.

The rearrangement uses TRBV12-3 or TRBV12-4 and TRBJ1-1, with D hard to call. This CDR3 has 13 amino acids. With 2 bases removed from V and 5 bases from J, the gap between germline ends came to 9 bases. This CDR3 is CASSLWAETEAFF. CDR3 coding DNA: TGTGCCAGCAGTTTATGGGCTGAGACTGAAGCTTTCTTT.

The chain is built from TRBV14 and TRBJ2-1; 8 nucleotides align to TRBD2. The germline CDR1 and CDR2 sequences are SGHDN and FVKESK. V shed 4 bases, J shed 10 bases, and the junction held 12 bases outside the gene matches. This CDR3 region has 15 residues. CDR3 sequence reads: CASSLPGGRWNEQFF. Written as DNA, the CDR3 is TGTGCCAGCAGCCTGCCGGGAGGGCGGTGGAACGAGCAGTTCTTC.

The chain joins TRBV25-1 to TRBJ1-2; D perhaps matches TRBD1 (6 bases). The CDR3 loop spans 11 amino acids. CDR1 and CDR2 (germline): MGHDK, SYGVNS. Trimming removed 5 bases at V and 5 bases at J, with 6 bases between. CDR3 sequence reads: CASSQGYGYTF. CDR3 bases: TGTGCCAGCAGTCAGGGGTATGGCTACACCTTC.

The chain recombines TRBV29-1 with TRBJ1-2; D not resolved. Deletions cut 6 bases from V and 4 bases from J, with 9 bases between. Per the germline V gene, CDR1 is SQVTM and CDR2 is ANQGSEA. The CDR3 is 11 amino acids. In DNA, the CDR3 is TGCAGCGTCGCGACAAGCTATGGCTACACCTTC. Residues: CSVATSYGYTF. The full variable domain, completed using reference TRBV29-1 and TRBJ1-2, is SAVISQKPSRDICQRGTSLTIQCQVDSQVTMMFWYRQQPGQSLTLIATANQGSEATYESGFVIDKFPISRPNLTFSTLTVSNMSPEDSSIYLCSVATSYGYTFGSGTRLTVV.

Many counts were recorded for this clone. Other DNA sequences in this sample translate to the same CDR3. V usage is TRBV9 and J usage is TRBJ2-2; 9 nucleotides agree with TRBD2. In germline, CDR1 is SGDLS, CDR2 YYNGEE. This CDR3 is 17 amino acids long. After removal of 3 bases from V and 4 bases from J, the junction contained 10 bases not matched to a gene. The CDR3 spells CASSGENLAGSTGELFF. The CDR3 bases are TGTGCCAGCAGCGGTGAAAATCTAGCGGGGAGCACCGGGGAGCTGTTTTTT.

The chain joins TRBV12-3 or TRBV12-4 to TRBJ1-1; D is unresolved. The ends were cut back, 1 base at V and 2 bases at J, with 2 bases in the middle. This CDR3 contains 12 residues. The CDR3 sequence is CASSLDNTEAFF. The CDR3, as DNA: TGTGCCAGCAGTTTAGATAACACTGAAGCTTTCTTT.

The V call is TRBV30, the J call TRBJ1-2, with unresolved D. The CDR3 totals 12 residues. V was shortened by 7 bases and J by 7 bases, with 16 bases between the two germline ends. The V gene's germline CDR1 is GTSNPN and CDR2 SVGIG (reference sequence). CDR3 DNA sequence: TGTGCCTACCCATGGGGTTCGAGTGGCTACACCTTC. This codes for CAYPWGSSGYTF. The full variable domain, with the rest looked up from reference TRBV30 and TRBJ1-2, is SQTIHQWPATLVQPVGSPLSLECTVEGTSNPNLYWYRQAAGRGLQLLFYSVGIGQISSEVPQNLSASRPQDRQFILSSKKLLLSDSGFYLCAYPWGSSGYTFGSGTRLTVV.

This sequence joins TRBV6-5 and TRBJ2-3; 9 bases align to TRBD1. CDR1 and CDR2 (germline): MNHEY, SVGAGI. This CDR3 has 16 residues. Unmatched junction bases numbered 9, after V lost 2 bases and J lost 6 bases. CDR3 nucleotide sequence: TGTGCCAGCAGTTACCATGGACAGGGGCGTCTTGATACGCAGTATTTT. It is translated as CASSYHGQGRLDTQYF.

This clone was counted a single time. This chain joins TRBV19 and TRBJ1-4; D uncertain. CDR1 is LNHDA and CDR2 is SQIVND in the germline V gene (reference sequence). V lost 2 bases and J 5 bases, leaving 12 bases between the germline ends. The CDR3 is made up of 15 amino acids. The DNA of the CDR3 is TGTGCCAGTAGTATATCCGCAGGCATAAATGAAAAACTGTTTTTT. Translated: CASSISAGINEKLFF.

This chain joins TRBV28 and TRBJ1-1, with 8 positions matching TRBD1. The CDR3 is made up of 18 amino acids. The germline V gene has CDR1 MDHEN and CDR2 SYDVKM. With 3 bases clipped from V and 2 bases from J, the junction kept 14 bases outside the gene matches. The CDR3 DNA follows: TGTGCCAGCAGTTTCATCAGGACAGGGAAGAACTACAACACTGAAGCTTTCTTT. Its protein is CASSFIRTGKNYNTEAFF.

The J gene is TRBJ2-7, the V gene TRBV27; 11 bases align to TRBD2. V lost 10 bases to trimming and J lost 4 bases; unmatched junction nucleotides: 6. Germline assignment: CDR1 MNHEY and CDR2 SMNVEV (reference sequence). CDR3 length: 13 amino acids. The CDR3 is CATTSGSRYEQYF. Here the CDR3 DNA reads TGTGCCACCACTAGCGGGAGTAGGTACGAGCAGTACTTC.

The V gene is TRBV7-9, the J gene TRBJ2-7, with TRBD1 matching 8 bases. The CDR3 has 18 residues. J lost 0 bases, V lost 4 bases, and 14 bases had no gene match. Germline V CDR1 and CDR2: SEHNR, FQNEAQ (reference sequence). This chain's CDR3 is CASSWGTGADSNSYEQYF. The CDR3 coding sequence is TGTGCCAGCAGCTGGGGGACAGGAGCAGATTCAAACTCCTACGAGCAGTACTTC. The full variable domain, with the rest looked up from reference TRBV7-9 and TRBJ2-7, is DTGVSQNPRHKITKRGQNVTFRCDPISEHNRLYWYRQTLGQGPEFLTYFQNEAQLEKSRLLSDRFSAERPKGSFSTLEIQRTEQGDSAMYLCASSWGTGADSNSYEQYFGPGTRLTVT.

The V call is TRBV27, the J call TRBJ1-1; D is unresolved. The CDR3 is made up of 14 amino acids. V was pared by 5 bases and J by 4 bases, with 14 bases between. Germline lookup yields CDR1 MNHEY and CDR2 SMNVEV (reference sequence). The CDR3 loop is CASSPGPLGTEAFF. The CDR3 nucleotides are TGTGCCAGCAGTCCCGGGCCCCTAGGCACTGAAGCTTTCTTT.

This clone was counted a single time. The J gene is TRBJ2-3, the V gene TRBV5-5; D is perhaps TRBD1 (6 bases). Between the trimmed V and J ends, which lost 4 bases and 2 bases, there was a span of 11 bases. Germline CDR1 and CDR2: SGHKS and YYEKEE (reference sequence). The CDR3 loop spans 14 amino acids. The CDR3 spells CASSGQIYTDTQYF. The CDR3 nucleotides read TGTGCCAGCAGCGGACAGATTTACACAGATACGCAGTATTTT.

V usage is TRBV10-3 and J usage is TRBJ1-1; TRBD1 matches 7 bases. The CDR3 is made up of 14 amino acids. Germline loops: CDR1 ENHRY, CDR2 SYGVKD. The V gene end was trimmed by 5 bases and the J gene end by 2 bases; junction bases not matched to a gene: 5. The CDR3 spells CAISKGTDNTEAFF. The CDR3 bases are TGTGCCATCAGTAAAGGGACAGATAACACTGAAGCTTTCTTT.

This clone was seen only once. V is TRBV7-3 and J is TRBJ1-3, with D perhaps TRBD1 (5 bases). This CDR3 comprises 15 residues. Germline CDR1 and CDR2: SGHTA and FQGTGA. Trimming removed 5 bases at V and 0 bases at J, with 11 bases between. CDR3 amino acids: CASSTTGSSGNTIYF. For the CDR3, the DNA is TGTGCCAGCAGCACAACAGGCAGCTCTGGAAACACCATATATTTT.

The V and J genes are TRBV10-1 and TRBJ2-5; no definite D call. V was trimmed by 5 bases and J by 5 bases, leaving 12 bases between them. The CDR3 loop spans 13 amino acids. Per the germline V gene, CDR1 is WNHNN and CDR2 is SYGVQD (reference sequence). The CDR3 sequence is CASSRSPGETQYF. The CDR3 DNA reads as TGCGCCAGCAGTCGTTCTCCTGGGGAGACCCAGTACTTC.

The chain employs TRBV12-3 or TRBV12-4 and TRBJ1-1, with a weak D call TRBD1 (5 bases). The CDR3 has 12 amino acids. V was clipped by 3 bases and J by 6 bases, with 8 bases between them. In DNA, the CDR3 is TGTGCCAGCAGTTTGGGGGTGTCTGAAGCTTTCTTT. This codes for CASSLGVSEAFF.